A single sample gave rise to the 15 T cell receptor beta chains below, sequenced in a study of beta chain features in type 1 diabetes. Whole-study findings and limits: TCRB CDR3s from Type 1 diabetes patients were moderately but significantly shorter in all four CD4+ subsets.

The sequenced template was cDNA made from the entire isolated RNA. Sequenced by immunoSEQ multiplex PCR; TCRdb stores in-frame clones only, minus some. The table lists 300,000 to 350,000 clones, about 13% of them singletons, with 0.015% in the top ten. Their recognized antigens are unknown. Source material: naive CD4+ T cells from blood. These receptor sequences come from a woman under 30 with type 1 diabetes.

The gene calls are TRBV7-8 and TRBJ1-2, with a tentative D call TRBD1 (6 bases). The germline CDR1 and CDR2 sequences are SGHVS and FQNEAQ. The CDR3 is 12 residues long. V was trimmed by 4 bases and J by 13 bases, leaving 16 bases between them. CDR3 DNA: TGTGCCAGCAGCTGGACCCGACAGGAGGCCACCTTC. Translating it yields CASSWTRQEATF.

This clone was counted only a few times. This chain connects TRBV5-6 to TRBJ2-3; 7 bases are shared with TRBD2. The CDR3 covers 17 residues. CDR1 SGHDT and CDR2 YYEEEE come from the germline V gene. The ends lost 4 bases at V and 1 base at J; junction bases unmatched: 12. CDR3 residues: CASSVLLGLWRTDTQYF. Written as DNA, the CDR3 is TGTGCCAGCAGCGTACTACTGGGACTATGGCGCACAGATACGCAGTATTTT.

The chain has TRBV9 and TRBJ2-3, with 8 bases matching TRBD1. Trimming at V came to 0 bases and at J to 1 base, leaving 7 bases not matched to a gene. Germline V gene lookup returns CDR1 SGDLS and CDR2 YYNGEE. This CDR3 comprises 17 residues. The CDR3 DNA sequence: TGTGCCAGCAGCGTAGTAGGGGGACAGGTTGGCACAGATACGCAGTATTTT. This sequence encodes CASSVVGGQVGTDTQYF.

The J gene is TRBJ1-2, the V gene TRBV5-1; possible D gene TRBD1, 6 bases. Trimming cost V 0 bases and J 2 bases, with 11 bases left between them. This CDR3 is 15 amino acids long. CDR1 SGHRS and CDR2 YFSETQ come from the germline V gene. The CDR3 spells CASSLESDRNYGYTF. The CDR3 bases are TGCGCCAGCAGCTTGGAATCGGACAGAAACTATGGCTACACCTTC. The full variable domain, rest sourced from reference TRBV5-1 and TRBJ1-2, is KAGVTQTPRYLIKTRGQQVTLSCSPISGHRSVSWYQQTPGQGLQFLFEYFSETQRNKGNFPGRFSGRQFSNSRSEMNVSTLELGDSALYLCASSLESDRNYGYTFGSGTRLTVV.

This clone was detected a few times. The rearrangement uses TRBV5-6 and TRBJ2-3, with 8 bases lining up with TRBD1. V gave up 3 bases and J gave up 4 bases; unmatched junction bases: 4. CDR3 length: 14 residues. From germline, CDR1 is SGHDT and CDR2 YYEEEE. The DNA of the CDR3 is TGTGCCAGCAGCTGGCAGGGGGCGGCAGATACGCAGTATTTT. Translated, it gives CASSWQGAADTQYF.

This clone was detected a few times. The chain carries TRBV29-1 and TRBJ1-1; D gene uncertain. CDR1 and CDR2 from the germline V gene are SQVTM and ANQGSEA. Trimming stripped 0 bases from V and 3 bases from J, with 8 bases between. The CDR3 runs 13 residues. CDR3 loop: CSVEEQRDTEAFF. The CDR3 bases are TGCAGCGTTGAAGAACAGCGGGACACTGAAGCTTTCTTT.

The gene calls are TRBV29-1 and TRBJ1-2, with TRBD1 matching over 8 bases. The length of the CDR3 is 17 residues. Germline V CDR1 and CDR2: SQVTM, ANQGSEA. Trimming cost V 7 bases and J 2 bases; bases outside gene matches: 18. The CDR3: CSAKSRGDRGPNYGYTF. CDR3 DNA sequence: TGCAGCGCTAAAAGCCGAGGTGACAGGGGCCCGAACTATGGCTACACCTTC.

This clone was counted only a few times. CDR3 amino acids: CSAARRGGEQYF. The CDR3 coding sequence is TGCAGCGCCGCTCGCCGGGGTGGGGAGCAGTACTTC. The chain links TRBV29-1 to TRBJ2-7; D might be TRBD2 (5 bases). The CDR3 contains 12 residues. V lost 7 bases to trimming and J lost 7 bases, with 17 bases between them. The germline CDR1 and CDR2 sequences are SQVTM and ANQGSEA.

V gene TRBV30 combines with J gene TRBJ1-2, with 7 bases aligning to TRBD1. The CDR3 spans 15 residues. V was clipped by 2 bases and J by 4 bases; unmatched bases: 10. Germline V gene lookup returns CDR1 GTSNPN and CDR2 SVGIG (reference sequence). In nucleotides, the CDR3 is TGTGCCTGGAGTAGAACAGGGGCGACCCCCTATGGCTACACCTTC. Translation gives CAWSRTGATPYGYTF.

There are a few counts of this clone. The V and J genes are TRBV4-1 and TRBJ2-3; the D is unclear. Between the trimmed V and J ends, which lost 1 base and 3 bases, there was a span of 17 bases. The CDR3 runs to 17 residues. The germline CDR1 and CDR2 sequences are MGHRA and YSYEKL. The CDR3 reads CASSQVGGGFGTDTQYF. CDR3 bases: TGCGCCAGCAGCCAAGTCGGTGGCGGATTTGGGACAGATACGCAGTATTTT.

This clone was counted between two and nine times. The chain combines TRBV4-1 with TRBJ1-4; D unresolved. The CDR3 runs 16 residues. Trimming removed 3 bases at V and 0 bases at J, with 11 bases between. Per germline, CDR1 MGHRA and CDR2 YSYEKL. Written as DNA, the CDR3 is TGCGCCAGCAGCCAGGGCACCGTTGCAACTAATGAAAAACTGTTTTTT. It specifies CASSQGTVATNEKLFF.

The chain uses TRBV28 and TRBJ2-7; D is possibly TRBD2 (5 bases). With 8 bases removed from V and 0 bases from J, the gap between germline ends came to 11 bases. The length of the CDR3 is 13 residues. Per the germline V gene, CDR1 is MDHEN and CDR2 is SYDVKM. CDR3 sequence (DNA): TGTGCCAGCTTTGGACTCCCCTCCTACGAGCAGTACTTC. It is translated as CASFGLPSYEQYF. Full variable domain (remainder filled in from reference TRBV28 and TRBJ2-7): DVKVTQSSRYLVKRTGEKVFLECVQDMDHENMFWYRQDPGLGLRLIYFSYDVKMKEKGDIPEGYSVSREKKERFSLILESASTNQTSMYLCASFGLPSYEQYFGPGTRLTVT.

The genes are TRBV18 and TRBJ2-3; 7 bases match TRBD1. Germline V gives CDR1 KGHSH, CDR2 LQKENI. The CDR3 contains 16 residues. The J segment lost 0 bases and the V segment lost 5 bases, leaving 8 bases of the junction unmatched. CDR3 bases: TGTGCCAGCTCAGCGACAGGGCCTACCAGCACAGATACGCAGTATTTT. Its translation is CASSATGPTSTDTQYF.

This clone was observed a few times. The chain has TRBV28 and TRBJ2-5, with 11 nucleotides matching TRBD1. Trimming removed 10 bases from V and 5 bases from J; junction bases left unmatched: 6. Germline V gene lookup returns CDR1 MDHEN and CDR2 SYDVKM. The CDR3 contains 13 residues. The CDR3, as DNA: TGTGCCACGGGACAGGGGGATTTGGAGACCCAGTACTTC. It specifies CATGQGDLETQYF.

The DNA of the CDR3 is TGTGCCAGCAGCCGGGGACAGGGGGCAAAGAACACTGAAGCTTTCTTT. Translated, it gives CASSRGQGAKNTEAFF. The gene calls are TRBV5-6 and TRBJ1-1; TRBD1 matches 12 bases. In germline, CDR1 is SGHDT, CDR2 YYEEEE. The CDR3 runs 16 residues. Trimming at V came to 4 bases and at J to 1 base, leaving 5 bases not matched to a gene.